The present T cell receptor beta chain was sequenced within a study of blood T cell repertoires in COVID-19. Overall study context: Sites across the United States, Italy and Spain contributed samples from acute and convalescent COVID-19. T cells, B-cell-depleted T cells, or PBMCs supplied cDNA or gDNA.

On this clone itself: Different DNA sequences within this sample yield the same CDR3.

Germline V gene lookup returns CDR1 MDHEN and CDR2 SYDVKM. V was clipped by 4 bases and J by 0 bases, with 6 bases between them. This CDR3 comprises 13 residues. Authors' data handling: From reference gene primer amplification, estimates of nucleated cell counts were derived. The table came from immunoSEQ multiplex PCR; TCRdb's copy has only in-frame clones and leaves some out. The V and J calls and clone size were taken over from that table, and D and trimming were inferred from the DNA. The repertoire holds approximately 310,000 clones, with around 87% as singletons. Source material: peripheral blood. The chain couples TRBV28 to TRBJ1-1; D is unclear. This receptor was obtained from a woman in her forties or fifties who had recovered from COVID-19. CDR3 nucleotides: TGTGCCAGCAGTTCAGGTATGAACACTGAAGCTTTCTTT. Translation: CASSSGMNTEAFF. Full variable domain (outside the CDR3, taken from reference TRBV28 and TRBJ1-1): DVKVTQSSRYLVKRTGEKVFLECVQDMDHENMFWYRQDPGLGLRLIYFSYDVKMKEKGDIPEGYSVSREKKERFSLILESASTNQTSMYLCASSSGMNTEAFFGQGTRLTVV.